One and the same sample provided the 20 T cell receptor beta chains below, sequenced in a study of technical replicates of blood from a handful of donors. Sequencing was performed with immunoSEQ multiplex PCR; in TCRdb, only in-frame clones are kept and a portion is missing. The table has around 92,000 clones, 95% seen once. The sample comprised T cells isolated from PBMCs. The receptors shown here come from a human donor in good health.

This chain links TRBV4-2 with TRBJ2-1; D gene ambiguous. Trimming stripped 1 base from V and 2 bases from J, with 9 bases between. The CDR3 has 15 residues. Germline CDR1 is LGHNA and CDR2 is YNFKEQ. As DNA, the CDR3 is TGTGCCAGCAGCCAAGTAGTAGGAGCCTACAATGAGCAGTTCTTC. This sequence encodes CASSQVVGAYNEQFF.

This clone was seen just once. The chain carries TRBV6-5 and TRBJ2-7; 9 bases are shared with TRBD1. J lost 7 bases, V lost 5 bases, and 9 bases had no gene match. From germline, CDR1 is MNHEY and CDR2 SVGAGI. There are 14 residues in the CDR3. The CDR3 protein is CASSGGTGFNEQYF. The CDR3 nucleotides read TGTGCCAGCAGTGGCGGGACAGGGTTTAATGAGCAGTACTTC.

As regards this clone: Other nucleotide sequences from this sample produce the same CDR3. The chain uses TRBV6-5 and TRBJ1-5; TRBD1 matches 8 bases. The CDR3 spans 14 residues. Germline trimming cut 0 bases from V and 5 bases from J; bases unmatched to any gene: 0. The germline CDR1 and CDR2 sequences are MNHEY and SVGAGI. CDR3 bases: TGTGCCAGCAGTTACTCGACAGGGGATCAGCCCCAGCATTTT. Protein product: CASSYSTGDQPQHF.

V and J are TRBV29-1 and TRBJ2-4, with D possibly TRBD1 on 6 matching bases. The CDR3 totals 13 residues. V was trimmed by 7 bases and J by 2 bases, leaving 12 bases between them. Germline values: CDR1 SQVTM, CDR2 ANQGSEA. The CDR3 is CSAPDRTKNIQYF. The CDR3 bases are TGCAGCGCTCCAGACAGGACCAAAAACATTCAGTACTTC.

The chain couples TRBV4-1 to TRBJ2-1, with 10 nucleotides matching TRBD2. The germline V gene has CDR1 MGHRA and CDR2 YSYEKL. V dropped 4 bases and J dropped 0; count of bases not matched to a gene: 6. This CDR3 is built from 17 residues. The CDR3 bases are TGCGCCAGCAGCCTAATAGCGGGAGGAGGCTCCTACAATGAGCAGTTCTTC. Translation: CASSLIAGGGSYNEQFF.

This clone was observed once. This CDR3 is also generated by other DNA sequences in the sample. The chain couples TRBV2 to TRBJ1-3, with 7 nucleotides matching TRBD1. This CDR3 spans 16 amino acids. V shed 4 bases and J 0 bases; nucleotides not matched to a gene: 6. Per the germline V gene, CDR1 is SNHLY and CDR2 is FYNNEI. CDR3 amino acids: CASSAFGDSSGNTIYF. CDR3 in DNA: TGTGCCAGCAGTGCTTTCGGGGACAGCTCTGGAAACACCATATATTTT.

This clone was seen once. The rearrangement links TRBV6-5 to TRBJ2-7; 7 bases map to TRBD1. The V segment lost 6 bases and the J segment 6 bases; nucleotides outside the gene matches: 11. The CDR3 sequence is 14 residues long. Germline loops: CDR1 MNHEY, CDR2 SVGAGI. Written as DNA, the CDR3 is TGTGCCAGCAGCAAACAGGGGAATTCGTTCGAGCAGTACTTC. This translates into CASSKQGNSFEQYF.

This clone was seen a handful of times. CDR3 in DNA: TGTGCCAGCAGCCCCCGGACAGGGATTCACAACACTGAAGCTTTCTTT. Amino acid sequence: CASSPRTGIHNTEAFF. This sequence joins TRBV9 and TRBJ1-1, with TRBD1 matching over 8 bases. Germline V lookup: CDR1 SGDLS, CDR2 YYNGEE. CDR3 length equals 16 residues. V lost 4 bases and J lost 2; bases outside the gene matches: 10.

V usage is TRBV28 and J usage is TRBJ2-3, with TRBD2 matching over 8 bases. This CDR3 is built from 14 residues. Germline V lookup: CDR1 MDHEN, CDR2 SYDVKM. V gave up 4 bases and J gave up 3 bases; unmatched junction bases: 3. CDR3 bases: TGTGCCAGCAGTTCCAGCGGGAGAACAGATACGCAGTATTTT. It codes for CASSSSGRTDTQYF. Drawing the rest from reference TRBV28 and TRBJ2-3, the complete variable domain is DVKVTQSSRYLVKRTGEKVFLECVQDMDHENMFWYRQDPGLGLRLIYFSYDVKMKEKGDIPEGYSVSREKKERFSLILESASTNQTSMYLCASSSSGRTDTQYFGPGTRLTVL.

This chain joins TRBV9 and TRBJ2-3; TRBD2 matches at 7 bases. Germline CDR1 is SGDLS and CDR2 is YYNGEE. The V segment lost 0 bases and the J segment 3 bases; nucleotides outside the gene matches: 4. The CDR3 length is 15 residues. CDR3 coding DNA: TGTGCCAGCAGCGTAGGCGGGGGTCGTACAGATACGCAGTATTTT. Amino acid sequence: CASSVGGGRTDTQYF. The whole variable domain, remainder taken from reference TRBV9 and TRBJ2-3, is DSGVTQTPKHLITATGQRVTLRCSPRSGDLSVYWYQQSLDQGLQFLIQYYNGEERAKGNILERFSAQQFPDLHSELNLSSLELGDSALYFCASSVGGGRTDTQYFGPGTRLTVL.

This chain connects TRBV15 to TRBJ2-7; 7 positions agree with TRBD2. CDR3 length: 16 residues. Unmatched junction bases numbered 10, after V lost 3 bases and J lost 2 bases. Germline V gene sequence: CDR1 LNHNV, CDR2 YYDKDF (reference sequence). The CDR3 nucleotides read TGTGCCACCAGCAGCAGCGGGACCCTAGTACCCTACGAGCAGTACTTC. This encodes CATSSSGTLVPYEQYF.

The V gene is TRBV4-2, the J gene TRBJ1-5; D ambiguous. From germline, CDR1 is LGHNA and CDR2 YNFKEQ. V was trimmed by 4 bases and J by 4 bases, leaving 14 bases between them. The CDR3 totals 15 residues. As DNA, the CDR3 is TGTGCCAGCAGCCCATCTGCGGGTGGGAATCAGCCCCAGCATTTT. This translates into CASSPSAGGNQPQHF.

This chain connects TRBV14 to TRBJ2-1; D remains ambiguous. This CDR3 spans 13 amino acids. Germline loops: CDR1 SGHDN, CDR2 FVKESK. Trimming shortened V by 1 base and J by 12 bases, and 13 bases separated the two germline ends. CDR3 bases: TGTGCCAGCAGCCAAGCAACCCCGGAGCGGCAGTTCTTC. Its translation: CASSQATPERQFF.

V gene TRBV4-2 combines with J gene TRBJ2-1, with D hard to call. Germline V gene data show CDR1 as LGHNA and CDR2 as YNFKEQ. The CDR3 has 14 amino acids. V was cut by 0 bases and J by 9 bases, with 12 bases left in between. The chain's CDR3 is CASSQDLLSGEQFF. The CDR3 DNA follows: TGTGCCAGCAGCCAAGATCTTCTATCGGGTGAGCAGTTCTTC.

With respect to this clone: The same CDR3 arises from other DNA sequences in this sample as well. The chain is built from TRBV14 and TRBJ1-1; D not certain. This CDR3 spans 12 amino acids. Between the trimmed V and J ends, which lost 1 base and 7 bases, there was a span of 7 bases. CDR1 SGHDN and CDR2 FVKESK come from the germline V gene. As DNA, the CDR3 is TGTGCCAGCAGCCAAGGGGCGAATGAAGCTTTCTTT. It yields the protein CASSQGANEAFF.

The chain uses TRBV5-8 and TRBJ2-5; the D gene is possibly TRBD2 (5 bases). This CDR3 contains 14 residues. CDR1 and CDR2 (germline): SGHTS, YDEGEE. Trimming removed 4 bases at V and 5 bases at J, with 15 bases between. This CDR3 is CASSDPAGVETQYF. CDR3 DNA sequence: TGTGCCAGCAGCGACCCAGCCGGGGTGGAGACCCAGTACTTC.

This clone has only one observation. The chain joins TRBV29-1 to TRBJ2-7; weak D call: TRBD1 (6 bases). The germline gives CDR1 SQVTM, CDR2 ANQGSEA. The CDR3 has 14 amino acids. Deletions cut 0 bases from V and 0 bases from J, with 9 bases between. The CDR3 DNA sequence: TGCAGCGTTGAAGATCAGGGGTCCTCCTACGAGCAGTACTTC. As protein: CSVEDQGSSYEQYF.

This clone was detected once. The chain combines TRBV9 with TRBJ2-2; D might be TRBD1 (5 bases). Germline CDR1 is SGDLS and CDR2 is YYNGEE. V was trimmed by 3 bases and J by 4 bases, leaving 10 bases between them. The CDR3 runs 14 residues. The CDR3 nucleotides read TGTGCCAGCAGCGAGCGACAGCTCACCGGGGAGCTGTTTTTT. Encoded protein: CASSERQLTGELFF.

The chain carries TRBV6-6 and TRBJ1-2; maybe TRBD1 (6 bases). Germline V lookup: CDR1 MNHNY, CDR2 SVGAGI (reference sequence). This CDR3 is 16 amino acids long. Trimming stripped 8 bases from V and 4 bases from J, with 23 bases between. The CDR3 nucleotides read TGTGCCAGCGGCCGCAAATTGTCGACAGGAAGCTATGGCTACACCTTC. Protein product: CASGRKLSTGSYGYTF.

The chain recombines TRBV27 with TRBJ2-7; the match to TRBD1 covers 8 bases. This CDR3 is built from 14 residues. The germline gives CDR1 MNHEY, CDR2 SMNVEV (reference sequence). With 8 bases clipped from V and 7 bases from J, the junction kept 13 bases outside the gene matches. CDR3 nucleotides: TGTGCCAGCGCCCAGGACAGGGTGGTTCGGGAGCAGTACTTC. It codes for CASAQDRVVREQYF.